This TCR beta chain came from a study of human T cells and chemical hapten exposure. Regarding the study as a whole: Correlating positively with patch test score were the PT1 expanded TCR counts.

The time point: patch test 3, about 24 weeks after DPC sensitization. Sample treatment: therapeutic diphenylcyclopropenone sensitization with weekly scalp DPC. TCRdb reanalysed the RACE reads using MiXCR and keeps one entry per CDR3 protein. The sample includes about 90,000 distinct CDR3 sequences, approximately 11% seen only once; the top ten take approximately 1%. This clonotype was detected many times. What it binds is not known. The CDR3 extends over 14 amino acids. Source: whole blood, taken in connection with sensitization to the hapten diphenylcyclopropenone (DPC). The clonotype originates from a woman between 25 and 40 years old with alopecia areata. Some clones in this sample may be carry-over from other donors' samples. The J gene is TRBJ1-4, the V gene TRBV21-1. TRBV21-1 is termed a pseudogene. CDR3 coding DNA: TGTGCCAGCAGCGCCCACTGGGCCTTCGAGAAACTGTTTTTT. Encoded protein: CASSAHWAFEKLFF.